This T cell receptor (beta chain) was sequenced for a study of T cells after yellow fever vaccination. By share, this clonotype ranks as medium-sized. TCRdb used MiXCR to reprocess the 5' RACE reads, holding one entry per CDR3 protein. This table has about 20,000 distinct CDR3 sequences, around 5.2% appearing once. The sequence was obtained from a man younger than 35 who received the YFV17D yellow fever vaccine. The sample was PBMCs, either bulk or a sorted T-cell subset (CD4+, CD8+, memory, or dextramer-sorted; not recorded which), taken roughly 45 days after the first yellow fever vaccination.

CDR3 bases: TGTGCCAGCAGCCAAGGACTAGCTCAAGAGACCCAGTACTTC. It yields the protein CASSQGLAQETQYF. The chain recombines TRBV4-2 with TRBJ2-5, with 7 bases lining up with TRBD2. V was clipped by 1 base and J by 2 bases; unmatched bases: 1. Looked up from germline, CDR1 is LGHNA and CDR2 is YNFKEQ. This CDR3 contains 14 residues.